This T cell receptor beta chain appears in the sequencing data of a study of cytomegalovirus exposure and HLA in healthy donors. Study results and limitations: Associated with cytomegalovirus, according to the listing, were 150 to 200 TCR beta chains.

This clone was seen once. The antigen is not known. Primers for the PCR totalled 60 Vbeta and 13 Jbeta. The data were produced by immunoSEQ multiplex PCR, yet TCRdb's version contains in-frame clones alone and is incomplete. Seen here are approximately 240,000 clones, 70% to 80% observed once, and the top ten hold 2.7%. The CDR3 extends over 13 amino acids. The germline CDR1 and CDR2 sequences are SGHTA and FQGTGA. The V end lost 2 bases, the J end lost 6 bases, and 7 bases lay between the germline ends. The rearrangement joins TRBV7-3 to TRBJ2-2, with TRBD2 as a possible D gene (6 bases). This TCR was sampled from a woman in her fifties or sixties in good health and CMV-seropositive. Input material: PBMCs. In DNA form, the CDR3 reads TGTGCCAGCAGCTTATCGGGGGCCGGGGAGCTGTTTTTT. Its translation is CASSLSGAGELFF. Complete variable domain (other parts from reference TRBV7-3 and TRBJ2-2): GAGVSQTPSNKVTEKGKYVELRCDPISGHTALYWYRQSLGQGPEFLIYFQGTGAADDSGLPNDRFFAVRPEGSVSTLKIQRTERGDSAVYLCASSLSGAGELFFGEGSRLTVL.